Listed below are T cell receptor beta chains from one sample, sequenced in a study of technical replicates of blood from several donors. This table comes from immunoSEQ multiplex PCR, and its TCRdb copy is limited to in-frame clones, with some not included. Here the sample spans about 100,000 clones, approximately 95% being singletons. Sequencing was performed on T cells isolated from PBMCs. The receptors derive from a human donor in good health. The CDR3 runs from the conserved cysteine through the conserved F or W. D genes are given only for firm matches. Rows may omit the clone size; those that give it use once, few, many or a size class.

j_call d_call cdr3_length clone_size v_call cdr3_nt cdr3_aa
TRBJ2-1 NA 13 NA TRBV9 TGTGCCAGCAGCGTAGTTCCGGGCAATGAGCAGTTCTTC CASSVVPGNEQFF
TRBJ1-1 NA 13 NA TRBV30 TGTGCCTGGAGTATCCGGGAGAACACTGAAGCTTTCTTT CAWSIRENTEAFF
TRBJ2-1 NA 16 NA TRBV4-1 TGCGCCAGCAGCCTCGACCGAGGCAGCTCCTACAATGAGCAGTTCTTC CASSLDRGSSYNEQFF
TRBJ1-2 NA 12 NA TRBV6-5 TGTGCCAGCACCAAGGACAGACATGGCTACACCTTC CASTKDRHGYTF
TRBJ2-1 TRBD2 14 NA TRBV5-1 TGCGCCAGCAGCTCTCCGGGACTAGCCGATGAGCAGTTCTTC CASSSPGLADEQFF
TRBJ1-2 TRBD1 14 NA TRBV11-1 TGTGCCAGCAGCCCCTGGACAGGCCACTATGGCTACACCTTC CASSPWTGHYGYTF
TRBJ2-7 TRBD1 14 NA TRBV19 TGTGCCAGTAGTACCGGACAGGGGGCAGGGGAGCAGTACTTC CASSTGQGAGEQYF
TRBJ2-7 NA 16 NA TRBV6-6 TGTGCCAGCAGTTACTCGGAGAAAAGCCTGTCCTACGAGCAGTACTTC CASSYSEKSLSYEQYF
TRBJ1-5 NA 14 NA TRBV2 TGTGCCAGCAGTGAGGGGCAGCTTTATCAGCCCCAGCATTTT CASSEGQLYQPQHF
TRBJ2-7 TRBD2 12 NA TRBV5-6 TGTGCCAGCAGCTATCCCGGGACTAGTTCGTACTTC CASSYPGTSSYF
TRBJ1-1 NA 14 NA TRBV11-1 TGTGCCAGCAGCTTAGTCTCGGGGGGCGAGGTGGCTTTCTTT CASSLVSGGEVAFF
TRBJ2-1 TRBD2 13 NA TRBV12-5 TGTGCTAGTGCACTAGCGGGAGGGAATGAGCAGTTCTTC CASALAGGNEQFF
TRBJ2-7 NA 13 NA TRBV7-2 TGTGCCAGCAGCCCCACACCAGGCTACGAGCAGTACTTC CASSPTPGYEQYF
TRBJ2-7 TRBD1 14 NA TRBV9 TGTGCCAGCAGCGTGGGACAGGCGGCCTACGAGCAGTACTTC CASSVGQAAYEQYF
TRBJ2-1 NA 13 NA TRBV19 TGTGCCAGTAGTATAGTGGTAGCCCATGAGCAGTTCTTC CASSIVVAHEQFF
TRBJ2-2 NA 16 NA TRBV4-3 TGCGCCAGCAGCCAAGATCGTGCAGGGGTGACCGGGGAGCTGTTTTTT CASSQDRAGVTGELFF
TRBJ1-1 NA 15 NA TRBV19 TGTGCCAGTAGACCAAACCTACAGGGCTTCACTGAAGCTTTCTTT CASRPNLQGFTEAFF
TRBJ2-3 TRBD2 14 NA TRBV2 TGTGCCAGCAGTGTAGGGGCTAGCGGGGATACGCAGTATTTT CASSVGASGDTQYF
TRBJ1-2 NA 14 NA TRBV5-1 TGCGCCAGCAGCTTGGCAGACAGCCGCTATGGCTACACCTTC CASSLADSRYGYTF
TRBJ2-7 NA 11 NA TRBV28 TGTGCCAGCTCTAGTGTTGCCGAGCAGTACTTC CASSSVAEQYF
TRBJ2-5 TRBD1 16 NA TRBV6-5 TGTGCCAGCAGTTACTCAGGGAGCGGGACAGGGGAGACCCAGTACTTC CASSYSGSGTGETQYF
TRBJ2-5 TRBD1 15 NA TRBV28 TGTGCCAGCAGTTCTCGGACAGGGGGGGACGAGACCCAGTACTTC CASSSRTGGDETQYF
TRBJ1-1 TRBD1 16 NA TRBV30 TGTGCCTGGAGTGTACCGGGACAGACTATTGTCACTGAAGCTTTCTTT CAWSVPGQTIVTEAFF
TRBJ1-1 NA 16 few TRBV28 TGTGCCAGCAGTTATCGGACAGTCAGCATGAACACTGAAGCTTTCTTT CASSYRTVSMNTEAFF
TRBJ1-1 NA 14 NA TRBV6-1 TGTGCCAGCAGTGAAAAACAGGGTGTCGCTGAAGCTTTCTTT CASSEKQGVAEAFF
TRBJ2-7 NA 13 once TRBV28 TGTGCCAGCAGTTCCCTACAGGGAAACGAGCAGTACTTC CASSSLQGNEQYF
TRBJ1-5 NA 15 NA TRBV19 TGTGCCAGTAGAGGGGGGGCTTTGAGCAATCAGCCCCAGCATTTT CASRGGALSNQPQHF
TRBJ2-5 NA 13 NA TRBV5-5 TGTGCCAGCAGCTTGGACTTCCCGGAGACCCAGTACTTC CASSLDFPETQYF
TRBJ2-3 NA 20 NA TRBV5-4 TGTGCCAGCAGCGCCGGACAGGGGATAGCGGGAGAAGGAAAGAGGGGTACGCAGTATTTT CASSAGQGIAGEGKRGTQYF
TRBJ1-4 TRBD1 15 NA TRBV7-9 TGTGCCAGCAGCCCAGTACAGGGGCTACGTGAAAAACTGTTTTTT CASSPVQGLREKLFF
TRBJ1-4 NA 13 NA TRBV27 TGTGCCAGCAGTTCAGGGAGGGCTGAAAAACTGTTTTTT CASSSGRAEKLFF
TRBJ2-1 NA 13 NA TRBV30 TGTGCCTGGAGGGGCAAGGGGTACAATGAGCAGTTCTTC CAWRGKGYNEQFF
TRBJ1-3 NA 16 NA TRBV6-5 TGTGCCAGCAGTTACTCGTGGCGGAGCTCTGGAAACACCATATATTTT CASSYSWRSSGNTIYF
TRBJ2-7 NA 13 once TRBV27 TGTGCCAGCAGTTTGATTCAGGGCTACGAGCAGTACTTC CASSLIQGYEQYF